A single sample is the source of the 30 T cell receptor beta chains below, sequenced in a study of CD8+ T cells in alopecia areata. RNA extraction was followed by reverse transcription into cDNA, which acted as the sequencing template. This table comes from immunoSEQ multiplex PCR, and its TCRdb copy is limited to in-frame clones, with some not included. The sample records about 150,000 clones, roughly three fifths being singletons. Source: CD4+ T cells sorted from blood, taken at week 0. The receptor source for this set is a human donor with alopecia areata.

The rearrangement uses TRBV9 and TRBJ1-1; D call uncertain. The V end lost 4 bases, the J end lost 1 base, and 5 bases lay between the germline ends. The CDR3 contains 12 residues. Germline CDR1 is SGDLS and CDR2 is YYNGEE. CDR3 sequence reads: CASSNRNTEAFF. As DNA, the CDR3 is TGTGCCAGCAGCAACAGGAACACTGAAGCTTTCTTT.

This clone has more than one count but fewer than ten. The chain links TRBV11-2 to TRBJ1-1; no reliable D call. Germline CDR1 SGHAT, CDR2 FQNNGV. Trimming took off 1 base at V and 5 bases at J, with 11 bases between the two ends. CDR3 length: 14 amino acids. CDR3 protein: CASSLVTGGTEAFF. Here the CDR3 DNA reads TGTGCCAGCAGCTTAGTTACGGGCGGGACTGAAGCTTTCTTT.

This clone appeared a few times. This rearrangement joins TRBV10-3 to TRBJ2-1, with 10 nucleotides matching TRBD2. The CDR3 contains 15 residues. Germline V gene data show CDR1 as ENHRY and CDR2 as SYGVKD. J was trimmed by 5 bases and V by 6 bases; bases with no gene match: 7. CDR3 sequence: CAIRTLAGANNEQFF. The CDR3 nucleotides are TGTGCCATCAGAACGCTAGCGGGAGCAAACAATGAGCAGTTCTTC.

The CDR3 spells CAWRGSYEQYF. The CDR3 DNA is TGTGCCTGGAGGGGTTCCTACGAGCAGTACTTC. The chain joins TRBV30 to TRBJ2-7; the D is unclear. Per the germline V gene, CDR1 is GTSNPN and CDR2 is SVGIG (reference sequence). The V end lost 3 bases, the J end lost 1 base, and 4 bases lay between the germline ends. There are 11 residues in the CDR3.

The rearrangement links TRBV25-1 to TRBJ1-2, with a tentative D call TRBD1 (5 bases). The ends were cut back, 2 bases at V and 5 bases at J, with 12 bases in the middle. Germline CDR1 is MGHDK and CDR2 is SYGVNS. The CDR3 is 14 amino acids. The CDR3 nucleotides read TGTGCCAGCAGTGAAAGATGGACACCTTATGGCTACACCTTC. It translates to CASSERWTPYGYTF.

The chain is built from TRBV9 and TRBJ2-1; D is unclear. This CDR3 comprises 12 residues. Germline CDR1 SGDLS, CDR2 YYNGEE. With 3 bases removed from V and 2 bases from J, the gap between germline ends came to 3 bases. CDR3 loop: CASSATYNEQFF. The DNA of the CDR3 is TGTGCCAGCAGCGCAACCTACAATGAGCAGTTCTTC.

The chain combines TRBV7-9 with TRBJ1-2; 8 positions match TRBD1. Germline lookup yields CDR1 SEHNR and CDR2 FQNEAQ (reference sequence). V shed 4 bases, J shed 7 bases, and the junction held 8 bases outside the gene matches. CDR3 size: 14 residues. The CDR3 sequence: CASSSPQGAGGYTF. In DNA form, the CDR3 reads TGTGCCAGCAGCTCTCCTCAGGGGGCAGGTGGCTACACCTTC.

V and J are TRBV10-3 and TRBJ2-1; 7 nucleotides match TRBD1. The ends lost 6 bases at V and 8 bases at J; junction bases unmatched: 7. Per germline, CDR1 ENHRY and CDR2 SYGVKD. The CDR3 sequence is 13 residues long. CDR3 amino acids: CAIRSTGSDEQFF. CDR3 DNA sequence: TGTGCCATCAGATCGACAGGGTCCGATGAGCAGTTCTTC.

The chain joins TRBV27 to TRBJ2-2; TRBD2 agrees at 9 bases. The ends lost 2 bases at V and 4 bases at J; junction bases unmatched: 11. The CDR3 is 18 amino acids. Germline assignment: CDR1 MNHEY and CDR2 SMNVEV (reference sequence). CDR3 nucleotide sequence: TGTGCCAGCAGTTTAGAACCGGGACTAGCTTTATTCACCGGGGAGCTGTTTTTT. Amino acid sequence: CASSLEPGLALFTGELFF.

This rearrangement joins TRBV7-2 to TRBJ1-1; D is uncertain. Deletions cut 7 bases from V and 2 bases from J, with 14 bases between. The CDR3 extends over 14 amino acids. The germline V gene encodes CDR1 SGHTA and CDR2 FQGNSA. In nucleotides, the CDR3 is TGTGCCAGCACCCCCGGCTCAGGTAACACTGAAGCTTTCTTT. This gives the protein CASTPGSGNTEAFF.

This rearrangement joins TRBV30 to TRBJ1-2; D unresolved. The germline V and J ends were trimmed by 0 bases and 5 bases, with 10 bases remaining between them. This CDR3 has 13 amino acids. Germline values: CDR1 GTSNPN, CDR2 SVGIG (reference sequence). The CDR3 region has the DNA TGTGCCTGGAGTGTAGGGCGGGAATATGGCTACACCTTC. Translated: CAWSVGREYGYTF.

The CDR3 reads CASSLSGPDTQYF. In DNA form, the CDR3 reads TGTGCCAGCTCACTGTCGGGCCCAGATACGCAGTATTTT. The chain joins TRBV18 to TRBJ2-3; D is undetermined. CDR1 is KGHSH and CDR2 is LQKENI in the germline V gene. The CDR3 is 13 amino acids. The V and J ends lost 4 bases and 4 bases respectively, with 9 bases between them.

This chain connects TRBV19 to TRBJ2-7; D gene ambiguous. Per germline, CDR1 LNHDA and CDR2 SQIVND (reference sequence). The CDR3 covers 10 residues. As DNA, the CDR3 is TGTGCTCTGGAGTGGGCCGAGCAGTACTTC. Translation gives CALEWAEQYF. The full variable domain, in which reference TRBV19 and TRBJ2-7 provide the parts outside the CDR3, is DGGITQSPKYLFRKEGQNVTLSCEQNLNHDAMYWYRQDPGQGLRLIYYSQIVNDFQKGDIAEGYSVSREKKESFPLTVTSAQKNPTAFYLCALEWAEQYFGPGTRLTVT.

Here the CDR3 DNA reads TGCGCCAGCAGCTTTTCCGGGACTAGCACCTACAATGAGCAGTTCTTC. This encodes CASSFSGTSTYNEQFF. The chain uses TRBV5-1 and TRBJ2-1, with 9 bases that match TRBD2. V shed 2 bases and J 2 bases; nucleotides not matched to a gene: 5. Germline V gene data show CDR1 as SGHRS and CDR2 as YFSETQ. The CDR3 is made up of 16 amino acids.

This clone came up a few times. J is TRBJ2-5 and V is TRBV7-2; D gene unclear. The length of the CDR3 is 14 residues. Germline CDR1 SGHTA, CDR2 FQGNSA. The V end was cut by 3 bases, the J end by 0 bases, with 8 bases between. This chain's CDR3 is CASSFELYQETQYF. The CDR3 bases are TGTGCCAGCAGCTTCGAGTTATACCAAGAGACCCAGTACTTC.

The genes are TRBV2 and TRBJ1-2; D perhaps matches TRBD1 (5 bases). Germline CDR1 and CDR2: SNHLY and FYNNEI. The length of the CDR3 is 12 residues. Trimming stripped 8 bases from V and 5 bases from J, with 12 bases between. CDR3 in amino acids: CASQTGGYGYTF. DNA of the CDR3: TGTGCCAGCCAAACAGGAGGATATGGCTACACCTTC.

The chain joins TRBV2 to TRBJ1-4; D possibly corresponds to TRBD1 (6 bases). This CDR3 is built from 14 residues. Germline V CDR1 and CDR2: SNHLY, FYNNEI. The V end was cut by 3 bases, the J end by 2 bases, with 7 bases between. CDR3 sequence reads: CASSEGGTNEKLFF. The CDR3 bases are TGTGCCAGCAGTGAGGGGGGCACTAATGAAAAACTGTTTTTT. Full variable domain (missing parts from reference TRBV2 and TRBJ1-4): EPEVTQTPSHQVTQMGQEVILRCVPISNHLYFYWYRQILGQKVEFLVSFYNNEISEKSEIFDDQFSVERPDGSNFTLKIRSTKLEDSAMYFCASSEGGTNEKLFFGSGTQLSVL.

The chain carries TRBV4-1 and TRBJ2-1, with 16 bases identical to TRBD2. V lost 4 bases to trimming and J lost 2 bases; unmatched junction nucleotides: 5. CDR3 length: 18 amino acids. Germline V gene lookup returns CDR1 MGHRA and CDR2 YSYEKL. CDR3 nucleotides: TGCGCCAGCAGCCGGGGACTAGCGGGGGGGCAAGCCTACAATGAGCAGTTCTTC. It is translated as CASSRGLAGGQAYNEQFF.

The rearrangement links TRBV9 to TRBJ2-3, with D possibly called TRBD1 or TRBD2 (6 bases each). Germline assignment: CDR1 SGDLS and CDR2 YYNGEE. V lost 2 bases and J 6 bases, leaving 16 bases between the germline ends. CDR3 size: 15 residues. CDR3 sequence: CASSVTRGVPDTQYF. DNA of the CDR3: TGTGCCAGCAGCGTCACGAGGGGGGTCCCCGATACGCAGTATTTT.

The chain uses TRBV18 and TRBJ2-5; 9 positions agree with TRBD1. The CDR3 consists of 13 residues. CDR1 KGHSH and CDR2 LQKENI come from the germline V gene. With 3 bases clipped from V and 4 bases from J, the junction kept 0 bases outside the gene matches. In DNA form, the CDR3 reads TGTGCCAGCTCACCGGGACAGGGAGAGACCCAGTACTTC. Its protein product is CASSPGQGETQYF.

This clone appeared a single time. This chain links TRBV6-5 with TRBJ1-2; D perhaps matches TRBD1 (5 bases). The length of the CDR3 is 14 residues. With 6 bases removed from V and 4 bases from J, the gap between germline ends came to 15 bases. Germline CDR1 reads MNHEY; CDR2 reads SVGAGI. Here the CDR3 reads CASSPRPTGYGYTF. The CDR3 DNA follows: TGTGCCAGCAGCCCCCGGCCAACAGGCTATGGCTACACCTTC.

This chain links TRBV6-1 with TRBJ2-4; D is ambiguous. CDR1 and CDR2 from the germline V gene are MNHNS and SASEGT. This CDR3 is built from 15 residues. Trimming left V 1 base short and J 2 bases short, with 9 bases between. CDR3 protein: CASSEVRPTKNIQYF. CDR3 DNA sequence: TGTGCCAGCAGTGAAGTGCGGCCTACCAAAAACATTCAGTACTTC.

The J gene is TRBJ2-1, the V gene TRBV20-1; no firm D call. The germline gives CDR1 DFQATT, CDR2 SNEGSKA (reference sequence). Deletions cut 5 bases from V and 6 bases from J, with 8 bases between. The CDR3 sequence is 11 residues long. The CDR3: CSASSFNEQFF. CDR3 DNA: TGCAGTGCTTCTAGTTTCAATGAGCAGTTCTTC.

This clone showed up just a few times. The chain is built from TRBV28 and TRBJ1-2, with D uncertain. The CDR3 consists of 11 residues. Looked up from germline, CDR1 is MDHEN and CDR2 is SYDVKM. Trimming took off 6 bases at V and 6 bases at J, with 8 bases between the two ends. CDR3 sequence (DNA): TGTGCCAGCAGCTCAGGAGATGGCTACACCTTC. Amino acids: CASSSGDGYTF.

CDR3 in DNA: TGTGCCACTAGAGGACAGGGGCCAGAGACCCAGTACTTC. Protein product: CATRGQGPETQYF. The chain couples TRBV27 to TRBJ2-5, with 9 bases matching TRBD1. Germline values: CDR1 MNHEY, CDR2 SMNVEV (reference sequence). The V gene end was trimmed by 10 bases and the J gene end by 4 bases; junction bases not matched to a gene: 7. The CDR3 covers 13 residues.

The chain combines TRBV7-2 with TRBJ2-1, with TRBD2 identical over 8 bases. Germline CDR1 SGHTA, CDR2 FQGNSA. J was trimmed by 5 bases and V by 6 bases; bases with no gene match: 6. CDR3 length: 14 residues. The CDR3 coding sequence is TGTGCCAGCAGTTCCTCGGGGGGGAACAATGAGCAGTTCTTC. It translates to CASSSSGGNNEQFF.

This clone was detected a few times. CDR3 nucleotide sequence: TGCGCCAGCAGCCAAGATGGGGTGGAAGGGACGGTGTTTTTT. Its protein product is CASSQDGVEGTVFF. This chain uses TRBV4-1 with TRBJ1-4; tentative D call: TRBD1 (5 bases). Germline assignment: CDR1 MGHRA and CDR2 YSYEKL. Between the trimmed V and J ends, which lost 0 bases and 15 bases, there was a span of 17 bases. This CDR3 comprises 14 residues.

In this sample, this clone turned up once. The genes are TRBV30 and TRBJ2-3, with D possibly TRBD2 on 6 matching bases. Germline V gives CDR1 GTSNPN, CDR2 SVGIG (reference sequence). CDR3 length equals 17 residues. Trimming left V 1 base short and J 1 base short, with 18 bases between. CDR3 nucleotides: TGTGCCTGGAGTGCCCGACTAGGTATCGCCCGCACAGATACGCAGTATTTT. This gives the protein CAWSARLGIARTDTQYF.

This clone showed up just a few times. CDR3 in DNA: TGTGCCAGCAGTGAGATGGGGGGCAACTATGGCTACACCTTC. It encodes CASSEMGGNYGYTF. This chain joins TRBV2 and TRBJ1-2; tentative D call: TRBD1 (6 bases). V gave up 3 bases and J gave up 2 bases, with 10 bases separating them. Germline V lookup: CDR1 SNHLY, CDR2 FYNNEI. This CDR3 has 14 residues.

CDR3 region: CASSVRESGNTIYF. CDR3 nucleotide sequence: TGTGCCAGCAGCGTGAGGGAATCTGGAAACACCATATATTTT. The chain combines TRBV9 with TRBJ1-3; D gene unclear. Germline V CDR1 and CDR2: SGDLS, YYNGEE. V lost 2 bases to trimming and J lost 1 base, with 7 bases between them. The CDR3 has 14 amino acids.